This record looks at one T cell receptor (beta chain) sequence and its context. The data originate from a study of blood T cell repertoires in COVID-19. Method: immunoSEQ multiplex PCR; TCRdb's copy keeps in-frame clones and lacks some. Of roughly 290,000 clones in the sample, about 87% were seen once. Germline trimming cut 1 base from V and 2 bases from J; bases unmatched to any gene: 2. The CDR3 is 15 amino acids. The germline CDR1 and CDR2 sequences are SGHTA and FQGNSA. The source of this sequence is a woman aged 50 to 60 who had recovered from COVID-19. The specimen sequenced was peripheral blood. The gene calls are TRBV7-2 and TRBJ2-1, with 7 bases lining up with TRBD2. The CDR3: CASSLESGAYNEQFF. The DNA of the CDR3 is TGTGCCAGCAGCTTAGAGAGCGGGGCCTACAATGAGCAGTTCTTC. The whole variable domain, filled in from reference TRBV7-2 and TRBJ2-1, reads GAGVSQSPSNKVTEKGKDVELRCDPISGHTALYWYRQSLGQGLEFLIYFQGNSAPDKSGLPSDRFSAERTGGSVSTLTIQRTQQEDSAVYLCASSLESGAYNEQFFGPGTRLTVL.